Below, 7 T cell receptor beta chains from the same sample are listed, as sequenced in a study of blood T cells in healthy people across ages. It was with a sample-barcoded 5' primer and a J-beta primer mix that a second PCR of roughly 7 to 12 cycles was run. Each CDR3 protein gets one entry after TCRdb re-called the 5' RACE reads with MiXCR. Here the sample spans 1.5 million to 2 million distinct CDR3 sequences, about 32% being singletons. The sample taken for sequencing was blood. The receptors were gathered from a young woman in good health.

The V and J genes are TRBV24-1 and TRBJ2-7, with a weak D call TRBD2 (5 bases). V was pared by 4 bases and J by 0 bases, with 9 bases between. Germline CDR1 reads KGHDR; CDR2 reads SFDVKD. CDR3 length: 14 residues. The CDR3 here is CATSDPGSSYEQYF. CDR3 nucleotide sequence: TGTGCCACCAGTGACCCGGGGAGCTCCTACGAGCAGTACTTC.

The gene calls are TRBV7-9 and TRBJ2-1; D is unresolved. CDR3 length: 14 residues. V was clipped by 3 bases and J by 2 bases, with 8 bases between them. CDR1 is SEHNR, CDR2 FQNEAQ, per germline (reference sequence). The CDR3: CASSFFTAYNEQFF. The CDR3 DNA sequence: TGTGCCAGCAGCTTTTTCACGGCCTACAATGAGCAGTTCTTC.

This clonotype was observed at least ten times. The chain joins TRBV12-3 or TRBV12-4 to TRBJ1-2, with D possibly TRBD1 on 6 matching bases. The CDR3 extends over 14 amino acids. V lost 5 bases, J lost 3 bases, and 13 bases lay in between. The CDR3 here is CASSPQGGYYGYTF. The CDR3 bases are TGTGCCAGCAGTCCCCAAGGGGGTTACTATGGCTACACCTTC.

This clonotype has just one count. The chain recombines TRBV20-1 with TRBJ1-5, with a weak D call TRBD1 (5 bases). The CDR3 has 17 amino acids. From germline, CDR1 is DFQATT and CDR2 SNEGSKA (reference sequence). Trimming took off 0 bases at V and 3 bases at J, with 18 bases between the two ends. The CDR3, as DNA: TGCAGTGCTAGAGACCTACGAGGACAAGGAATCAATCAGCCCCAGCATTTT. The encoded protein is CSARDLRGQGINQPQHF.

This rearrangement joins TRBV6-5 to TRBJ2-3, with D perhaps TRBD1 or TRBD2 (6 bases each). The CDR3 contains 14 residues. V shed 9 bases and J shed 3 bases, with 16 bases lying between them. CDR1 is MNHEY, CDR2 SVGAGI, per germline. The CDR3 sequence is CASCRGASTDTQYF. For the CDR3, the DNA is TGTGCCAGTTGTAGGGGGGCGTCGACAGATACGCAGTATTTT.

This clonotype was seen a few times. V gene TRBV5-1 combines with J gene TRBJ2-2, with D hard to call. With 6 bases removed from V and 1 base from J, the gap between germline ends came to 7 bases. Germline V gene data show CDR1 as SGHRS and CDR2 as YFSETQ. The CDR3 extends over 13 amino acids. Written as DNA, the CDR3 is TGCGCCAGCAAAAGACAGAACACCGGGGAGCTGTTTTTT. It codes for CASKRQNTGELFF.

The rearrangement joins TRBV10-3 to TRBJ2-1; D might be TRBD2 (6 bases). From germline, CDR1 is ENHRY and CDR2 SYGVKD. The CDR3 is made up of 15 amino acids. Trimming pared 6 bases from V and 10 bases from J, leaving 22 bases between. CDR3 protein: CAIRSPSAGLEEQFF. The CDR3 region has the DNA TGTGCCATCAGATCACCTAGCGCGGGATTAGAGGAGCAGTTCTTC.